This T cell receptor beta chain was recovered during a study of blood T cell repertoires in COVID-19. Study background: The study drew acute and convalescent COVID-19 samples from the United States, Italy and Spain.

This CDR3 region has 13 residues. Looked up from germline, CDR1 is SGHDT and CDR2 is YYEEEE. The V end lost 4 bases, the J end lost 5 bases, and 10 bases lay between the germline ends. This table comes from immunoSEQ multiplex PCR, and its TCRdb copy is limited to in-frame clones, with some not included. The sample holds some 100,000 clones, 80% to 90% seen once. This TCR came from a human donor in a cohort sampled during active COVID-19. J is TRBJ1-5 and V is TRBV5-6, with D hard to call. The sequenced sample was peripheral blood. CDR3 loop: CASSGRRDQPQHF. For the CDR3, the DNA is TGTGCCAGCAGCGGTCGGAGGGATCAGCCCCAGCATTTT. Drawing the rest from reference TRBV5-6 and TRBJ1-5, the complete variable domain is DAGVTQSPTHLIKTRGQQVTLRCSPKSGHDTVSWYQQALGQGPQFIFQYYEEEERQRGNFPDRFSGHQFPNYSSELNVNALLLGDSALYLCASSGRRDQPQHFGDGTRLSIL.